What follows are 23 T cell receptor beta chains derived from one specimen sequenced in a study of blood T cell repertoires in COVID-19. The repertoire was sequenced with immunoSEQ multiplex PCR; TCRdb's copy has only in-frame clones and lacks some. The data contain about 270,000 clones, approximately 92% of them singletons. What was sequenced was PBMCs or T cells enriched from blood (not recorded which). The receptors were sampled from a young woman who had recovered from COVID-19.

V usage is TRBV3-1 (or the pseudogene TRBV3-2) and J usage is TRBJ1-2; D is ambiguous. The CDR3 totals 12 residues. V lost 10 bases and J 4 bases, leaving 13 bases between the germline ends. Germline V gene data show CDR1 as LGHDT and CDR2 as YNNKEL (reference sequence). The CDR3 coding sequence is TGTGCCATCTCTGACAATATCTATGGCTACACCTTC. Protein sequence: CAISDNIYGYTF.

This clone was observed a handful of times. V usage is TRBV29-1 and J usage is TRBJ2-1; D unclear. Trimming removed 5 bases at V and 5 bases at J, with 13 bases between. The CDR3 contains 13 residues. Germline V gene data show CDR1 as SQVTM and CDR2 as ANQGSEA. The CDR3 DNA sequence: TGCAGCGTTTATGGCCAGGCGAACAATGAGCAGTTCTTC. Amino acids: CSVYGQANNEQFF.

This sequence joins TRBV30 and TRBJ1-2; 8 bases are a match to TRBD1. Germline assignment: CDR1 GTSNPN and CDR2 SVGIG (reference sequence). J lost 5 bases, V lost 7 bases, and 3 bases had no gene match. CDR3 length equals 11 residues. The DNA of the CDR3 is TGTGCCTCGACAGGGGAGTATGGCTACACCTTC. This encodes CASTGEYGYTF.

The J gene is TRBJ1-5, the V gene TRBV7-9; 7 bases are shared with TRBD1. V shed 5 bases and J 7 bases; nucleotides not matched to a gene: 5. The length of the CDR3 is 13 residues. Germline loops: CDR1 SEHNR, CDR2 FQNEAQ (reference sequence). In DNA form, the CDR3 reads TGTGCCAGCAGCCGCACAGGGGACCAGCCCCAGCATTTT. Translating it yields CASSRTGDQPQHF. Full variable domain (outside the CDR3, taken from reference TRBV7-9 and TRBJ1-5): DTGVSQNPRHKITKRGQNVTFRCDPISEHNRLYWYRQTLGQGPEFLTYFQNEAQLEKSRLLSDRFSAERPKGSFSTLEIQRTEQGDSAMYLCASSRTGDQPQHFGDGTRLSIL.

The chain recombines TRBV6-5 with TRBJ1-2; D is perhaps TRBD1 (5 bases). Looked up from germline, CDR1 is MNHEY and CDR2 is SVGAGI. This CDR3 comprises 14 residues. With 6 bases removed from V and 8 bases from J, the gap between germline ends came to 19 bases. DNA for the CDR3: TGTGCCAGCAGCCCGGGACTGAGAGTTGGCGGCTACACCTTC. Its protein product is CASSPGLRVGGYTF.

The CDR3 DNA sequence: TGTGCCAGCAGTGGCGGGACAGGGTTCACTGAAGCTTTCTTT. It specifies CASSGGTGFTEAFF. The J gene is TRBJ1-1, the V gene TRBV28; 9 nucleotides match TRBD1. The CDR3 totals 14 residues. CDR1 is MDHEN, CDR2 SYDVKM, per germline. Trimming took 5 bases from V and 4 from J; bases not matched to a gene: 5.

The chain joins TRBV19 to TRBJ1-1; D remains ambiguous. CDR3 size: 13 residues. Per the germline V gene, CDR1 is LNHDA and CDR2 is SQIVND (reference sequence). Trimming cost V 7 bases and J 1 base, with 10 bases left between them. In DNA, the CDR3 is TGTGCCAGTATGGTGGCGGGGAACACTGAAGCTTTCTTT. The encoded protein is CASMVAGNTEAFF.

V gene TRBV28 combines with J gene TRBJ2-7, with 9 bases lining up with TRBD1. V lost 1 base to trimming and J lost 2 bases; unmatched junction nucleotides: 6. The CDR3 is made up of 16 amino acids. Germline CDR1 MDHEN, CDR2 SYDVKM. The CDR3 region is CASSLLETGGTYEQYF. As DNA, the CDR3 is TGTGCCAGCAGTTTATTGGAGACAGGGGGTACCTACGAGCAGTACTTC.

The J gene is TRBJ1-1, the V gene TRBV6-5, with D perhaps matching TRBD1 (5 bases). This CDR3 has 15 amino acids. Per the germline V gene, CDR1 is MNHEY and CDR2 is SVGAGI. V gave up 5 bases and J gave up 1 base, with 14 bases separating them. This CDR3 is CASSLDGQENTEAFF. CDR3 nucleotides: TGTGCCAGCAGTCTGGATGGACAAGAGAACACTGAAGCTTTCTTT.

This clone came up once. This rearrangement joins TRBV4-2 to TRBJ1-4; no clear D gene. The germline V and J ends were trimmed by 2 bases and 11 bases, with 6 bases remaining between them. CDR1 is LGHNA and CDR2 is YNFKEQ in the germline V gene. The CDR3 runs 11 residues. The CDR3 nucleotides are TGTGCCAGCAGCCAATCCCAGAAACTGTTTTTT. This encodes CASSQSQKLFF.

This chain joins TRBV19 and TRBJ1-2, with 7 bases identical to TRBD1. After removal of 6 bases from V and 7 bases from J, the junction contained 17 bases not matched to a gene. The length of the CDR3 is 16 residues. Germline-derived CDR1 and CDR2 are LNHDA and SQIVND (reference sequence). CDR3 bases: TGTGCCAGTAGCCGGACAGGTCGCCTCCCCCTCAGTGGCTACACCTTC. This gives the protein CASSRTGRLPLSGYTF.

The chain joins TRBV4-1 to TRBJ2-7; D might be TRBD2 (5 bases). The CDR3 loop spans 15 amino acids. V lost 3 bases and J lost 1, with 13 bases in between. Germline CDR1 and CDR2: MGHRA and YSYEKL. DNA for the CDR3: TGCGCCAGCAGCCAGGCCCCTGAGGGATCCTACGAGCAGTACTTC. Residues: CASSQAPEGSYEQYF.

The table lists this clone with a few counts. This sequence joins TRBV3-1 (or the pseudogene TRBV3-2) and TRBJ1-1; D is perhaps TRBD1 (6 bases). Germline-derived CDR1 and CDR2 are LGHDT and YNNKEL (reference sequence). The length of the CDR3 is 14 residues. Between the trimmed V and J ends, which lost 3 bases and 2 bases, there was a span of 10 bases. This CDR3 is CASSHHRVNTEAFF. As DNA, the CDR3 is TGTGCCAGCAGCCACCACAGGGTTAACACTGAAGCTTTCTTT.

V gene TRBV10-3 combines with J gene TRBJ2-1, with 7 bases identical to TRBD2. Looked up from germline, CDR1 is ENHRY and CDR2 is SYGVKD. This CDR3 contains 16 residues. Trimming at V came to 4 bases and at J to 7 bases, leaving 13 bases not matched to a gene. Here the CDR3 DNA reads TGTGCCATCAGTGGGTCGAGGGGAGGGCTTGAGAATGAGCAGTTCTTC. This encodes CAISGSRGGLENEQFF.

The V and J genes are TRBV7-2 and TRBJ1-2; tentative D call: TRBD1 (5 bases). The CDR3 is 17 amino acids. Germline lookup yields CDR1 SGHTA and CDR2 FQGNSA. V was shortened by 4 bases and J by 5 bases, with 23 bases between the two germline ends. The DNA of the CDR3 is TGTGCCAGCAGCTACCCGGGACTTGGGGTTCAAGGATATGGCTACACCTTC. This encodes CASSYPGLGVQGYGYTF.

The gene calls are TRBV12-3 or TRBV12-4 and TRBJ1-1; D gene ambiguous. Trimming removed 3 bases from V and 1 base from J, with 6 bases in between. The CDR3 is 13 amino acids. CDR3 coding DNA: TGTGCCAGCAGTTTCGAGGGGAACACTGAAGCTTTCTTT. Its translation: CASSFEGNTEAFF.

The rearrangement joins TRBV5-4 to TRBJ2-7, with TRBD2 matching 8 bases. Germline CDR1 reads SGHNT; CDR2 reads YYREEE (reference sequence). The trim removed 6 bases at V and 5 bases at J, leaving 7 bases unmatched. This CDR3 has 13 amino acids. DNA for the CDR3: TGTGCCAGCACGGGGGGGGAGATGAACGAGCAGTACTTC. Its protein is CASTGGEMNEQYF.

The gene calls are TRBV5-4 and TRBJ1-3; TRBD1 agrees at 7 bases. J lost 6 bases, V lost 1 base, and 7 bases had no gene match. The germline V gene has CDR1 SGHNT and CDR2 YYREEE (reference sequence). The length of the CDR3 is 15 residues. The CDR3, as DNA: TGTGCCAGCAGCTTGTTCGTGCAGGGGGAAAACACCATATATTTT. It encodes CASSLFVQGENTIYF.

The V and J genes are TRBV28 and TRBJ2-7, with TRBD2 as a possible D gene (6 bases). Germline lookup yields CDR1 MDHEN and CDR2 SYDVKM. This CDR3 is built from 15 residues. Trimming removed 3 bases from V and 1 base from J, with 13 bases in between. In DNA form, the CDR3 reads TGTGCCAGCAGTTTCGGGTCTAGCGATTCCTACGAGCAGTACTTC. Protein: CASSFGSSDSYEQYF.

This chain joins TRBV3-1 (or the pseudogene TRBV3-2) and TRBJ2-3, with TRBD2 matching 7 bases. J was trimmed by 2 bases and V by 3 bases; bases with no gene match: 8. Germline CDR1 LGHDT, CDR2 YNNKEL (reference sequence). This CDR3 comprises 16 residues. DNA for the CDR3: TGTGCCAGCAGCCACCCTTTGGGAGGGGCCACAGATACGCAGTATTTT. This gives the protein CASSHPLGGATDTQYF.

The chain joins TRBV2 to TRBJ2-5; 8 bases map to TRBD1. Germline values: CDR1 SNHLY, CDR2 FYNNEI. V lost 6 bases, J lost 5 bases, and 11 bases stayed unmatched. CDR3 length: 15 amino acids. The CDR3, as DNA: TGTGCCAGCAGCGAGGGACAGGAGGTTTTCGAGACCCAGTACTTC. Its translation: CASSEGQEVFETQYF.

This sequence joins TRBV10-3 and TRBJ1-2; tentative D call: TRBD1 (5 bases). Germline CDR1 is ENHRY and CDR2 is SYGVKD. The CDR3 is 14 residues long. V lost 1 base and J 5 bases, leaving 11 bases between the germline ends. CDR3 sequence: CAISELPGGYGYTF. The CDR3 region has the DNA TGTGCCATCAGTGAGTTACCCGGGGGGTATGGCTACACCTTC.

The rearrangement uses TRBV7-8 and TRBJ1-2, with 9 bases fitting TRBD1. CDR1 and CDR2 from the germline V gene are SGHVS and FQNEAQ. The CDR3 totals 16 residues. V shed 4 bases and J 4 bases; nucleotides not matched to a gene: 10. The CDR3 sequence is CASSSPGQGRGYGYTF. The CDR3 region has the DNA TGTGCCAGCAGCTCACCGGGACAGGGCAGAGGCTATGGCTACACCTTC.